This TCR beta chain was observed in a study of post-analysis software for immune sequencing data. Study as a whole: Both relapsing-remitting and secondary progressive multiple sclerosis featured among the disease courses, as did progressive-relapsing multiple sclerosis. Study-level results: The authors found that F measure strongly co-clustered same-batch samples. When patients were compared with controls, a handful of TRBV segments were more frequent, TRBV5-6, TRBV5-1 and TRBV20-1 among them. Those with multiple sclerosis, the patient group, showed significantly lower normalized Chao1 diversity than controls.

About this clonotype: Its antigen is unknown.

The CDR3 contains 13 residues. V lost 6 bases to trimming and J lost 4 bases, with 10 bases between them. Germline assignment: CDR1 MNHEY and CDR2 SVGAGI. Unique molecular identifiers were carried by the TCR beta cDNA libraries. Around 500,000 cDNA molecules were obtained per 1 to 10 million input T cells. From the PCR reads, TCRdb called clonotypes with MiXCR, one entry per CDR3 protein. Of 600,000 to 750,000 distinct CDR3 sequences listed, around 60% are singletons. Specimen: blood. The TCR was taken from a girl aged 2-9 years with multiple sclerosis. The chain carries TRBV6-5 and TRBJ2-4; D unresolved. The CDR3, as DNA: TGTGCCAGCAGCCAGGACGGTAAAAACATTCAGTACTTC. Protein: CASSQDGKNIQYF.